The 23 T cell receptor beta chains below come from one sample, sequenced in a study of HIV-infected patients and healthy controls. MiXCR, applied by TCRdb to the 5' RACE reads, yields one record per CDR3 protein. This table has about 67,000 distinct CDR3 sequences, approximately 16% appearing once. Input material: CD4+ T cells from blood. Receptors were obtained from a human donor in good health.

This clonotype was found a few times. This rearrangement joins TRBV6-5 to TRBJ1-3, with 8 bases that match TRBD1. Germline CDR1 and CDR2: MNHEY and SVGAGI. V shed 4 bases and J 1 base; nucleotides not matched to a gene: 24. The CDR3 is made up of 22 amino acids. The CDR3 reads CASSSRSPDRDYYRGSGNTIYF. In DNA, the CDR3 is TGTGCCAGCAGTTCCAGATCCCCGGACAGGGATTATTATCGGGGGTCTGGAAACACCATATATTTT.

This clonotype was observed at least ten times. The rearrangement joins TRBV29-1 to TRBJ2-1; D might be TRBD2 (5 bases). V lost 3 bases to trimming and J lost 4 bases, with 19 bases between them. The germline gives CDR1 SQVTM, CDR2 ANQGSEA. The CDR3 is 16 amino acids. As DNA, the CDR3 is TGCAGCGTTGAGGGGAGTGGCTCCAGATCGTACAATGAGCAGTTCTTC. Translated, it gives CSVEGSGSRSYNEQFF.

The chain couples TRBV7-8 to TRBJ2-7; possible D gene TRBD2, 6 bases. Trimming took off 5 bases at V and 3 bases at J, with 17 bases between the two ends. Germline values: CDR1 SGHVS, CDR2 FQNEAQ. The CDR3 has 15 residues. CDR3 region: CASSPHRDFHYEQYF. The CDR3 DNA sequence: TGTGCCAGCAGCCCACACCGGGACTTCCACTACGAGCAGTACTTC.

This clonotype was detected only a few times. V and J are TRBV6-2 or TRBV6-3 and TRBJ2-3; 11 bases match TRBD2. The germline gives CDR1 MNHEY, CDR2 SVGEGT. Losses at the gene ends were 7 bases for V and 4 bases for J; bases not matched to a gene: 4. The length of the CDR3 is 14 residues. For the CDR3, the DNA is TGTGCCAGCATGAAACTAGCGGGAGCAGATACGCAGTATTTT. It is translated as CASMKLAGADTQYF.

The V and J genes are TRBV9 and TRBJ2-1; 9 bases line up with TRBD1. V trimming: 3 bases; J trimming: 7 bases; junction bases outside the gene matches: 23. Germline V gene data show CDR1 as SGDLS and CDR2 as YYNGEE. CDR3 length equals 20 residues. This chain's CDR3 is CASSGGGRGMGQGFKNEQFF. The CDR3 DNA reads as TGTGCCAGCAGCGGAGGGGGGAGGGGAATGGGACAGGGTTTTAAGAATGAGCAGTTCTTC.

This chain links TRBV19 with TRBJ2-3; perhaps TRBD1 as D (6 bases). Trimming cost V 5 bases and J 9 bases, with 15 bases left between them. The germline V gene has CDR1 LNHDA and CDR2 SQIVND (reference sequence). There are 13 residues in the CDR3. CDR3 DNA: TGTGCCAGTAGTCCAAAAGGGGACACCACGCAGTATTTT. It codes for CASSPKGDTTQYF.

This clonotype was recorded a few times. The chain links TRBV7-9 to TRBJ2-3; 7 nucleotides match TRBD1. V gave up 3 bases and J gave up 9 bases; unmatched junction bases: 12. This CDR3 spans 15 amino acids. The V gene's germline CDR1 is SEHNR and CDR2 FQNEAQ (reference sequence). The CDR3: CASSFELGQADTQYF. CDR3 nucleotide sequence: TGTGCCAGCAGCTTCGAGCTAGGACAGGCGGACACGCAGTATTTT.

This rearrangement joins TRBV12-3 or TRBV12-4 to TRBJ1-2, with a tentative D call TRBD1 (6 bases). The CDR3 length is 12 residues. The V end was cut by 3 bases, the J end by 8 bases, with 10 bases between. The CDR3 here is CASSFGTTGYTF. The CDR3 DNA reads TGTGCCAGCAGTTTTGGGACAACAGGCTACACCTTC.

This rearrangement joins TRBV7-2 to TRBJ2-3; D is possibly TRBD1 (5 bases). This CDR3 comprises 14 residues. In germline, CDR1 is SGHTA, CDR2 FQGNSA. V lost 2 bases, J lost 2 bases, and 8 bases lay in between. DNA for the CDR3: TGTGCCAGCAGCTTAAGCAGGGACACAGATACGCAGTATTTT. Protein sequence: CASSLSRDTDTQYF.

This clonotype has just a few counts. The chain combines TRBV12-3 or TRBV12-4 with TRBJ1-5, with 7 bases aligning to TRBD1. The V and J ends lost 1 base and 6 bases, in that order; junction bases with no gene match: 6. The CDR3 has 15 residues. The CDR3 spells CASSLVTGVGQPQHF. The CDR3 nucleotides read TGTGCCAGCAGTTTAGTTACAGGGGTAGGTCAGCCCCAGCATTTT.

In this sample, this clonotype turned up many times. This sequence joins TRBV12-3 or TRBV12-4 and TRBJ2-1; 10 bases align to TRBD2. V lost 0 bases, J lost 8 bases, and 4 bases stayed unmatched. There are 15 residues in the CDR3. The CDR3 protein is CASSLASGGKYEQFF. The CDR3 DNA sequence: TGTGCCAGCAGTTTAGCTAGCGGGGGGAAGTATGAGCAGTTCTTC.

The chain couples TRBV6-5 to TRBJ2-5; D is uncertain. V was trimmed by 6 bases and J by 4 bases, leaving 12 bases between them. Germline V lookup: CDR1 MNHEY, CDR2 SVGAGI. The length of the CDR3 is 13 residues. CDR3 loop: CASSLGLGETQYF. CDR3 nucleotides: TGTGCCAGCAGCCTCGGGTTGGGAGAGACCCAGTACTTC.

This clonotype was recorded a few times. The chain recombines TRBV2 with TRBJ1-1; D unclear. V lost 7 bases to trimming and J lost 5 bases, with 14 bases between them. This CDR3 region has 13 residues. Germline-derived CDR1 and CDR2 are SNHLY and FYNNEI. The CDR3 coding sequence is TGTGCCAGCAAGACCCTCCGAATTACTGAAGCTTTCTTT. This gives the protein CASKTLRITEAFF.

The chain uses TRBV18 and TRBJ1-2; possible D gene TRBD1, 6 bases. The ends were cut back, 0 bases at V and 3 bases at J, with 11 bases in the middle. The germline CDR1 and CDR2 sequences are KGHSH and LQKENI. This CDR3 contains 15 residues. CDR3 coding DNA: TGTGCCAGCTCACCACCGGACAGCCAGGACTATGGCTACACCTTC. Translating it yields CASSPPDSQDYGYTF.

V and J are TRBV7-2 and TRBJ2-7; 7 nucleotides match TRBD1. Germline loops: CDR1 SGHTA, CDR2 FQGNSA. This CDR3 has 14 residues. The junction had 10 bases not matched to a gene; V was cut back by 5 bases and J by 6 bases. The CDR3 nucleotides are TGTGCCAGCAGCCTTATTCCAGGGGGTCCCGAGCAGTACTTC. The encoded protein is CASSLIPGGPEQYF.

About this clonotype itself: A much larger clonotype is one base distant, so this may be a read error. V is TRBV5-5 and J is TRBJ2-3; a possible D gene is TRBD1 (7 bases). CDR1 and CDR2 (germline): SGHKS, YYEKEE (reference sequence). This CDR3 region has 17 residues. V lost 4 bases, J lost 1 base, and 19 bases lay in between. The CDR3 DNA is TGTGCCAGCAGCGGCTTGTACAGGGGAGGTGGCACAGATACGCAGTATTTT. Its protein is CASSGLYRGGGTDTQYF.

V and J are TRBV28 and TRBJ1-4; 8 positions match TRBD1. CDR3 size: 15 residues. With V trimmed by 0 bases and J by 7 bases, 4 bases remained unmatched. CDR1 and CDR2 (germline): MDHEN, SYDVKM. This chain's CDR3 is CASSLWAGGSEKLFF. The CDR3 DNA is TGTGCCAGCAGTTTATGGGCAGGGGGCAGTGAAAAACTGTTTTTT.

This clonotype has only a few counts. J is TRBJ2-5 and V is TRBV5-5; a possible D gene is TRBD2 (5 bases). The germline V gene has CDR1 SGHKS and CDR2 YYEKEE (reference sequence). The length of the CDR3 is 13 residues. V was trimmed by 1 base and J by 2 bases, leaving 6 bases between them. In nucleotides, the CDR3 is TGTGCCAGCAGCTTGTCGGGACAAGAGACCCAGTACTTC. Translation gives CASSLSGQETQYF.

J is TRBJ1-4 and V is TRBV12-3 or TRBV12-4; 8 bases fit TRBD1. The CDR3 loop spans 14 amino acids. The junction had 4 bases not matched to a gene; V was cut back by 6 bases and J by 4 bases. The CDR3 loop is CASRTGQVNEKLFF. CDR3 coding DNA: TGTGCCAGCAGGACGGGACAGGTTAATGAAAAACTGTTTTTT.

This clonotype was recorded many times. This chain uses TRBV29-1 with TRBJ2-3, with D possibly being TRBD2 (6 bases). There are 15 residues in the CDR3. The germline gives CDR1 SQVTM, CDR2 ANQGSEA. V was trimmed by 3 bases and J by 0 bases, leaving 13 bases between them. CDR3 amino acids: CSVDGDFLSTDTQYF. CDR3 coding DNA: TGCAGCGTTGATGGGGACTTCCTTAGCACAGATACGCAGTATTTT.

This clonotype was counted many times. The chain joins TRBV5-1 to TRBJ2-5, with D unclear. This CDR3 contains 12 residues. Between the trimmed V and J ends, which lost 4 bases and 1 base, there was a span of 5 bases. Germline-derived CDR1 and CDR2 are SGHRS and YFSETQ. CDR3 loop: CASSGSQETQYF. Here the CDR3 DNA reads TGCGCCAGCAGCGGGTCCCAAGAGACCCAGTACTTC.

The CDR3 loop reads CASKPGLAETYEQYF. DNA of the CDR3: TGTGCCAGCAAACCGGGACTAGCGGAGACCTACGAGCAGTACTTC. The rearrangement joins TRBV6-1 to TRBJ2-7; 11 bases match TRBD2. The V segment lost 7 bases and the J segment 2 bases; nucleotides outside the gene matches: 7. Germline CDR1 MNHNS, CDR2 SASEGT. This CDR3 region has 15 residues.

The rearrangement joins TRBV28 to TRBJ1-1, with 11 nucleotides matching TRBD1. Germline assignment: CDR1 MDHEN and CDR2 SYDVKM. The ends lost 0 bases at V and 7 bases at J; junction bases unmatched: 4. This CDR3 has 15 residues. The CDR3 DNA sequence: TGTGCCAGCAGTTTATGGGGGACAGGGGGATTTGAAGCTTTCTTT. It translates to CASSLWGTGGFEAFF.